A selection of T cell receptor beta chains follows, all from one sample in a study of blood T cell repertoires in COVID-19. Sequenced by immunoSEQ multiplex PCR; TCRdb stores in-frame clones only, minus some. The sample has some 150,000 clones; approximately 80% are singletons. Input material: peripheral blood. Receptors were obtained from a woman aged 45-59 years with acute or convalescent COVID-19. Both conserved end residues are part of each CDR3. D genes are given only for firm matches. Clone size is not always given. Where it is, it says once, few, many or a class for expanded clones.

clone_size	v_call	d_call	j_call	cdr3_nt	cdr3_aa
-	TRBV2	TRBD1	TRBJ1-5	TGTGCCAGCAATACCGGGACAGGGATCAATCAGCCCCAGCATTTT	CASNTGTGINQPQHF
-	TRBV10-3	-	TRBJ2-1	TGTGCCACCGTCGGTCTTGGGGACTCGAGCTCCTACAATGAGCAGTTCTTC	CATVGLGDSSSYNEQFF
-	TRBV30	-	TRBJ1-4	TGTGCCTGGGGGAGGGTACCTAATGAAAAACTGTTTTTT	CAWGRVPNEKLFF
-	TRBV23-1	TRBD2	TRBJ2-7	TGCGCCAGCAGTCAAGTCTTAGCGGGATCCTACGAGCAGTACTTC	CASSQVLAGSYEQYF
-	TRBV6-5	-	TRBJ2-3	TGTGCCAGCAGTTATAACGGGGGCACAGATACGCAGTATTTT	CASSYNGGTDTQYF
-	TRBV7-9	TRBD1	TRBJ2-7	TGTGCCAGCAGCTTAAGGGACAGGGTGAGAGAGCAGTACTTC	CASSLRDRVREQYF
-	TRBV25-1	-	TRBJ2-4	TGTGCCAGCAGTGAATGGGCAGGGTCGAGCAAAAACATTCAGTACTTC	CASSEWAGSSKNIQYF
-	TRBV6-5	-	TRBJ2-7	TGTGCCAGCAGCTTGACATTCGGCGAGCAGTACTTC	CASSLTFGEQYF
-	TRBV5-6	-	TRBJ1-6	TGTGCCAGCAGCGCGGACAGAGAAAATTCACCCCTCCACTTT	CASSADRENSPLHF
-	TRBV6-5	-	TRBJ1-2	TGTGCCAGCAGTTACTCGAATGGGGGCCTAAACTATGGCTACACCTTC	CASSYSNGGLNYGYTF
once	TRBV7-2	TRBD1	TRBJ2-7	TGTGCGAGCAGCTTAGGGGCCTGGGGACAGGGGAAAAACGAGCAGTACTTC	CASSLGAWGQGKNEQYF
-	TRBV6-2/TRBV6-3	-	TRBJ2-2	TGTGCCAGCAGTTACGGTACAGGTGCGAACACCGGGGAGCTGTTTTTT	CASSYGTGANTGELFF
-	TRBV5-1	-	TRBJ2-7	TGCGCCAGCAGCTTGGGAGGTAGCCAAACCTACGAGCAGTACTTC	CASSLGGSQTYEQYF
-	TRBV2	TRBD1	TRBJ1-4	TGTGCCAGCAGTGACGGGACAGGGTCAAATGAAAAACTGTTTTTT	CASSDGTGSNEKLFF
-	TRBV6-5	-	TRBJ1-5	TGTGCCAGCACGTATAGCAATCAGCCCCAGCATTTT	CASTYSNQPQHF
-	TRBV6-2/TRBV6-3	TRBD2	TRBJ2-1	TGTGCCAGCAGTTACCCTAGCGGGGGAGTCAATGAGCAGTTCTTC	CASSYPSGGVNEQFF
-	TRBV2	-	TRBJ2-7	TGTGCCAGCAGTGACTTCGGCTCCTACGAGCAGTACTTC	CASSDFGSYEQYF
-	TRBV11-2	TRBD1	TRBJ1-2	TGTGCCAGCAGCTTAGCGGGACAGGTTGGCGGCTACACCTTC	CASSLAGQVGGYTF
once	TRBV6-6	-	TRBJ1-2	TGTGCCAGCAGTTACTCGGCCGGGGATGGCTACACCTTC	CASSYSAGDGYTF
-	TRBV7-9	TRBD1	TRBJ2-2	TGTGCCAGCAGCTTCACGCAGGGGGTCGTCGGGGAGCTGTTTTTT	CASSFTQGVVGELFF
-	TRBV28	-	TRBJ1-4	TGTGCCAGCAGTTTAGGATCGGGGTCCTATGAAAAACTGTTTTTT	CASSLGSGSYEKLFF
-	TRBV5-1	TRBD1	TRBJ1-2	TGCGCCAGCAGTCTGGACAGGGTATTATATGGCTACACCTTC	CASSLDRVLYGYTF
few	TRBV29-1	-	TRBJ2-1	TGCAGCGTTATAACGGGACAACATACCGGGTTCTTC	CSVITGQHTGFF
-	TRBV7-2	TRBD1	TRBJ2-7	TGTGCCAGCAGCTCACGACAGGGCCCATTGGAGCAGTACTTC	CASSSRQGPLEQYF
-	TRBV6-6	TRBD1	TRBJ1-1	TGTGCCAGCAGTCCCGGGACAGGTAACACTGAAGCTTTCTTT	CASSPGTGNTEAFF
-	TRBV13	-	TRBJ1-3	TGTGCCAGCAGCTTGGGGCGGGGCGGAAACACCATATATTTT	CASSLGRGGNTIYF
-	TRBV28	-	TRBJ1-2	TGTGCCAGCAGTTCCTCAACCCGGGAGGGAGGCTACACCTTC	CASSSSTREGGYTF
-	TRBV6-2/TRBV6-3	-	TRBJ1-5	TGTGCCAGCAGTTACGTCCAAAATCAGCCCCAGCATTTT	CASSYVQNQPQHF
-	TRBV4-2	TRBD2	TRBJ2-3	TGTGCCAGCAGCCGCCCGGGACTAGCGGGGGTAGATACGCAGTATTTT	CASSRPGLAGVDTQYF
-	TRBV12-1	-	TRBJ1-1	TGTGCCAGCAGACACCGGGGGTATAAAGCTTTCTTT	CASRHRGYKAFF
-	TRBV5-8	-	TRBJ1-4	TGTGCCACCATAGAGACAACTAATGAAAAACTGTTTTTT	CATIETTNEKLFF
-	TRBV6-1	-	TRBJ2-1	TGTGCCAGCAGTGAGTTTGGACAGCAGCAGTTCTTC	CASSEFGQQQFF
-	TRBV29-1	TRBD1	TRBJ2-3	TGCAGCGTTGACTCCGGGACAGTCACAGATACGCAGTATTTT	CSVDSGTVTDTQYF
-	TRBV7-6	TRBD1	TRBJ1-1	TGTGCCAGCAGCCTCAGGACAGGCCATAACACTGAAGCTTTCTTT	CASSLRTGHNTEAFF
-	TRBV7-9	-	TRBJ2-7	TGTGCCAGCAGCTCCCCAGCGGAGGCTCACGAGCAGTACTTC	CASSSPAEAHEQYF
-	TRBV7-3	-	TRBJ2-3	TGTGCCAGCAGCTTAAAATTCGGCCGGGAGCAACAGTATTTT	CASSLKFGREQQYF
-	TRBV21-1	-	TRBJ2-1	TGTGCCAGCAGCTCCCCGGGGGGCCTCGACAATGAGCAGTTCTTC	CASSSPGGLDNEQFF
-	TRBV6-6	-	TRBJ1-2	TGTGCCAGCAGACAAGGGACAAATGGCTACACCTTC	CASRQGTNGYTF
-	TRBV5-4	-	TRBJ1-1	TGTGCCAGCAGCTTTTCGACAGGATCATCTGAAGCTTTCTTT	CASSFSTGSSEAFF
-	TRBV4-3	TRBD1	TRBJ2-7	TGCGCCAGCAGCCAAGATATATCAGGGGGCCTCTACGAGCAGTACTTC	CASSQDISGGLYEQYF
-	TRBV6-5	-	TRBJ1-2	TGTGCCAGCAGTTACGCGGGCCCCTATGGCTACACCTTC	CASSYAGPYGYTF
once	TRBV5-1	-	TRBJ2-7	TGCGCCAGCAGCCCCGATTGGCAAAGTCGGCAGTACTTC	CASSPDWQSRQYF
-	TRBV14	-	TRBJ2-7	TGTGCCAGCAACCAAGGGAGATTGGGCGAGCAGTACTTC	CASNQGRLGEQYF
-	TRBV7-6	-	TRBJ1-1	TGTGCCGGCAGCTCCCCCGGGGCGGGGGCGGTGACTGAAGCTTTCTTT	CAGSSPGAGAVTEAFF
-	TRBV6-1	-	TRBJ1-1	TGTGCCAGCACCCCCGGGGGGGGCTTGAACACTGAAGCTTTCTTT	CASTPGGGLNTEAFF
-	TRBV5-6	-	TRBJ1-2	TGTGCCAGCAGCGATGGACAGACCTCCTATGGCTACACCTTC	CASSDGQTSYGYTF
few	TRBV5-1	-	TRBJ2-3	TGCGCCAGCAGCTTGGAGGAGGGACCATTCCAGGGTACGCAGTATTTT	CASSLEEGPFQGTQYF